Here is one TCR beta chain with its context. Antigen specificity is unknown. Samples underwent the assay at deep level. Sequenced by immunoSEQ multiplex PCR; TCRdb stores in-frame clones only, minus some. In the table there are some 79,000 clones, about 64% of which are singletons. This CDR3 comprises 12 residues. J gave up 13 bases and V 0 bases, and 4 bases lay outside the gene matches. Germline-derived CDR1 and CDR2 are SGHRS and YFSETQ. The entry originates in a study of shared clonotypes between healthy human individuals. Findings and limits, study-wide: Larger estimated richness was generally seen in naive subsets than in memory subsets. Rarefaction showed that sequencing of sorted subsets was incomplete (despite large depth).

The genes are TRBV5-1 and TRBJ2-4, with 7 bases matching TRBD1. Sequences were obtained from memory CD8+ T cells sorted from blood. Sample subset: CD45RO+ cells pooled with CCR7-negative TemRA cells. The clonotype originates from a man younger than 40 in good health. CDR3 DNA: TGCGCCAGCAGCTTGGGGGACAGAGAACAGTACTTC. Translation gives CASSLGDREQYF.